The sequence of this TCR beta chain was determined in a study of human T cells and chemical hapten exposure. Study in general: The use of 2% DPC on about 2 cm by about 2 cm of upper inner arm skin constituted sensitization. Small pooled library volume differences mainly caused per-sample TCR yield variation.

Original processing notes: With a range of 23,224 to 690,600, the median per sample was about 92,000 TCRs. TCRdb reprocessed the RACE reads with MiXCR, giving one entry per CDR3 protein. The authors' filters were not applied to this entry. The top ten clones hold over 5.5% of a sample with about 400,000 distinct CDR3 sequences, about 6% of them seen once. Sample time point: patch test 2, 6 weeks after DPC sensitization. Documented treatment: therapeutic diphenylcyclopropenone sensitization with weekly scalp DPC. Venepuncture was done earlier than the placement of each patch test. The CDR3 spans 13 residues. Trimming removed 0 bases at V and 7 bases at J, with 9 bases between. CDR1 MNHEY and CDR2 SVGAGI come from the germline V gene.

The chain carries TRBV6-5 and TRBJ1-1; possible D gene TRBD1, 6 bases. The sample consisted of whole blood, taken in connection with sensitization to the hapten diphenylcyclopropenone (DPC). This sequence originates from a woman in her late teens or twenties with alopecia areata. Some clones in this sample may be carry-over from other donors' samples. The CDR3, as DNA: TGTGCCAGCAGTTACTCGGGAGGGGGTGAAGCTTTCTTT. The encoded protein is CASSYSGGGEAFF.